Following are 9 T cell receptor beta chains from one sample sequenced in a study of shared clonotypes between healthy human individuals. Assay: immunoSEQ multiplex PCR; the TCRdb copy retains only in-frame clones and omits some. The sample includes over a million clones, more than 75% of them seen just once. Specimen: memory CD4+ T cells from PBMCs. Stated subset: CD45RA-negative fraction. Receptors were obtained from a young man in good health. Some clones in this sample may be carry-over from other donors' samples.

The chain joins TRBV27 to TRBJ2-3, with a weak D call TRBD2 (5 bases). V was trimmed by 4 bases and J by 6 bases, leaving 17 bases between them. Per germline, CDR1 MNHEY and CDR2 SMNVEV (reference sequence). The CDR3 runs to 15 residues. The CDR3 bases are TGTGCCAGCAGTTCGGCTAGAGGGCCTTCGGATACGCAGTATTTT. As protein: CASSSARGPSDTQYF.

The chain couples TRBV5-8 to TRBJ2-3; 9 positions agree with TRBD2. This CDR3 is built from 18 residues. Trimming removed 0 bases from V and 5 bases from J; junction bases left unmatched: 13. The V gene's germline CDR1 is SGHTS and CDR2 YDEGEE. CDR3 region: CASSLESAAGGPLDTQYF. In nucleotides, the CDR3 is TGTGCCAGCAGCTTGGAGAGTGCGGCGGGAGGGCCCTTAGATACGCAGTATTTT.

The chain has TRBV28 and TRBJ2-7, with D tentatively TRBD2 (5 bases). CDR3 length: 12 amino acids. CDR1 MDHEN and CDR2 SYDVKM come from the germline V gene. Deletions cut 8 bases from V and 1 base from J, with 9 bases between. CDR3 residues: CASEGQSYEQYF. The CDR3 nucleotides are TGTGCCAGCGAGGGTCAGTCCTACGAGCAGTACTTC.

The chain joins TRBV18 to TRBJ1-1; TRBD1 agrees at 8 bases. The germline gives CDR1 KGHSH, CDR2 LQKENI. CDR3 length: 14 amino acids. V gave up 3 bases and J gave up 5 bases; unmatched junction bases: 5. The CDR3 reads CASSPDRASTEAFF. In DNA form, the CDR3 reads TGTGCCAGCTCACCGGACAGGGCGTCTACTGAAGCTTTCTTT.

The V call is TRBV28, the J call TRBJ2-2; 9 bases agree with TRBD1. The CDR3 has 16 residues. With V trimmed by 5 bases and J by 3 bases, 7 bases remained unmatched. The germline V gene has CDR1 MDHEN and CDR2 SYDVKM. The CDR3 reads CASSPTGGQYTGELFF. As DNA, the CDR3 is TGTGCCAGCAGTCCAACAGGGGGCCAGTACACCGGGGAGCTGTTTTTT.

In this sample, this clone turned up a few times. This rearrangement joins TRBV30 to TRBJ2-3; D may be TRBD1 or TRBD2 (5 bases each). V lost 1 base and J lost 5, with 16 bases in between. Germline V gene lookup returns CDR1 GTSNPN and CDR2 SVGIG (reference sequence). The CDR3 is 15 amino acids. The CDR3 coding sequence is TGTGCCTGGAGTGGCATGGGGGTATATGGAGATACGCAGTATTTT. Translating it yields CAWSGMGVYGDTQYF.

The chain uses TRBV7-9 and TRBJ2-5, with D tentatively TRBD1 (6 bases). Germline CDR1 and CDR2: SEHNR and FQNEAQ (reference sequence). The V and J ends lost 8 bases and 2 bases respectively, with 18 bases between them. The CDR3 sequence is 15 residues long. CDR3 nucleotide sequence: TGTGCCAGCCGCCCCCTACAGGGCCCGCAAGAGACCCAGTACTTC. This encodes CASRPLQGPQETQYF.

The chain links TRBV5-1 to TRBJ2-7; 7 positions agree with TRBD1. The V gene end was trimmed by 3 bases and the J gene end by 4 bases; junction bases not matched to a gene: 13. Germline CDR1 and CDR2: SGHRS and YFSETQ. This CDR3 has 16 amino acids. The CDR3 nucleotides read TGCGCCAGCAGCTCTGGACAGGTTCAATGGTCTTACGAGCAGTACTTC. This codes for CASSSGQVQWSYEQYF.

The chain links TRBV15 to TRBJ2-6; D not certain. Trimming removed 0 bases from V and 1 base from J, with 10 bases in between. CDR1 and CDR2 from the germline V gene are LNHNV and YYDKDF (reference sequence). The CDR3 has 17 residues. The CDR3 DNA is TGTGCCACCAGCAGAGATCGTCTGGGTTCTGGGGCCAACGTCCTGACTTTC. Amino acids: CATSRDRLGSGANVLTF. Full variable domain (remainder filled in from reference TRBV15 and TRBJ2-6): DAMVIQNPRYQVTQFGKPVTLSCSQTLNHNVMYWYQQKSSQAPKLLFHYYDKDFNNEADTPDNFQSRRPNTSFCFLDIRSPGLGDTAMYLCATSRDRLGSGANVLTFGAGSRLTVL.